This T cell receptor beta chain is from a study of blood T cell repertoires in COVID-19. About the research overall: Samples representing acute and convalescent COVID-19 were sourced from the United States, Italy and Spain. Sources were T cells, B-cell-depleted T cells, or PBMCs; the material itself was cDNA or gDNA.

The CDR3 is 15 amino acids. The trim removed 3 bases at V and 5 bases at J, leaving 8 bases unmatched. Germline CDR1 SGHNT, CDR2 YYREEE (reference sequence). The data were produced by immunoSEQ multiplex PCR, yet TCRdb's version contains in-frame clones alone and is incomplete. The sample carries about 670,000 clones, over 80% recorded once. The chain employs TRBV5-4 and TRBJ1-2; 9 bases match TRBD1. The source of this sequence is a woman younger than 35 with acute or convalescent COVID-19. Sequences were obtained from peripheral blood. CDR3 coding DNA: TGTGCCAGCAGCTCGCCAGGGACAGGGTTTTATGGCTACACCTTC. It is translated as CASSSPGTGFYGYTF. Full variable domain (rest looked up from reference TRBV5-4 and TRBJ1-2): ETGVTQSPTHLIKTRGQQVTLRCSSQSGHNTVSWYQQALGQGPQFIFQYYREEENGRGNFPPRFSGLQFPNYSSELNVNALELDDSALYLCASSSPGTGFYGYTFGSGTRLTVV.